Listed here are 30 T cell receptor beta chains from one sample, sequenced in a study of neoadjuvant nivolumab and ipilimumab in lung cancer. Libraries were prepared by immunoSEQ multiplex PCR; TCRdb keeps only in-frame clonotypes and omits some of them. In the table there are over 25,000 clones, roughly 90% of which are singletons. The starting material was peripheral blood, obtained after neoadjuvant nivolumab, alone or with ipilimumab, at or shortly before surgery. The receptor set was obtained from an adult with non-small cell lung cancer.

The genes are TRBV7-9 and TRBJ2-7; 7 bases are shared with TRBD2. This CDR3 has 14 amino acids. The V segment lost 3 bases and the J segment 2 bases; nucleotides outside the gene matches: 4. CDR1 and CDR2 from the germline V gene are SEHNR and FQNEAQ (reference sequence). The CDR3 region has the DNA TGTGCCAGCAGCTTGGCTAGCGGCGCCTACGAGCAGTACTTC. The encoded protein is CASSLASGAYEQYF.

The rearrangement uses TRBV27 and TRBJ2-3; D is perhaps TRBD1 or TRBD2 (5 bases each). V was cut by 6 bases and J by 2 bases, with 15 bases left in between. This CDR3 is 15 amino acids long. Germline assignment: CDR1 MNHEY and CDR2 SMNVEV (reference sequence). Here the CDR3 reads CASRSGPHITDTQYF. For the CDR3, the DNA is TGTGCCAGCAGATCGGGACCCCACATCACAGATACGCAGTATTTT.

J is TRBJ2-7 and V is TRBV5-1; D gene ambiguous. Trimming removed 4 bases at V and 4 bases at J, with 9 bases between. This CDR3 is 12 amino acids long. Germline V gives CDR1 SGHRS, CDR2 YFSETQ. CDR3 residues: CASSPRGYEQYF. In nucleotides, the CDR3 is TGCGCCAGCAGCCCCCGAGGTTACGAGCAGTACTTC.

This clone was seen once. The chain links TRBV6-5 to TRBJ1-2; D gene uncertain. Trimming took 5 bases from V and 4 from J, leaving 11 bases between them. The CDR3 is 13 residues long. From germline, CDR1 is MNHEY and CDR2 SVGAGI. The CDR3 is CASSTDGFYGYTF. The CDR3 DNA sequence: TGTGCCAGCAGTACGGACGGGTTCTATGGCTACACCTTC.

Sample share makes this clone medium-sized (0.01 to 0.1%). The chain links TRBV6-4 to TRBJ2-3; TRBD2 aligns across 8 bases. J gave up 4 bases and V 0 bases, and 3 bases lay outside the gene matches. Per germline, CDR1 MRHNA and CDR2 SNTAGT. The CDR3 is made up of 15 amino acids. The chain's CDR3 is CASSDSTGGPDTQYF. The CDR3 DNA reads TGTGCCAGCAGTGACTCGACGGGAGGGCCAGATACGCAGTATTTT.

The chain uses TRBV6-1 and TRBJ2-4; 11 bases fit TRBD1. Germline V gives CDR1 MNHNS, CDR2 SASEGT. This CDR3 contains 13 residues. V shed 6 bases and J 16 bases; nucleotides not matched to a gene: 11. Written as DNA, the CDR3 is TGTGCCAGCAGCGACCCCCAGGACAGGGGGCCCTACTTC. Protein sequence: CASSDPQDRGPYF.

This clone was seen once. The genes are TRBV7-8 and TRBJ2-1; TRBD2 agrees at 13 bases. With 8 bases clipped from V and 2 bases from J, the junction kept 6 bases outside the gene matches. Germline V gene sequence: CDR1 SGHVS, CDR2 FQNEAQ. CDR3 length: 16 amino acids. The CDR3 DNA reads TGTGCCAGCCTAAAGGGGACTAGCGGGGCCTACAATGAGCAGTTCTTC. Protein sequence: CASLKGTSGAYNEQFF.

This clone was recorded only once. The chain combines TRBV10-3 with TRBJ1-5; the D is unclear. The CDR3 contains 16 residues. From germline, CDR1 is ENHRY and CDR2 SYGVKD. Trimming took off 0 bases at V and 6 bases at J, with 15 bases between the two ends. The CDR3 loop is CAISESGSRGGQPQHF. The CDR3 region has the DNA TGTGCCATCAGTGAGTCGGGATCACGGGGAGGTCAGCCCCAGCATTTT.

To note about this clone: The junction differs from germline at one of its ends, possibly a read error. The sample has other DNA sequences that encode this CDR3 too. The CDR3 is CASSVAKGLFF. DNA for the CDR3: TGTGCCAGTAGCGTAGCTAAGGGGCTCTTCTTT. This chain links TRBV9 with TRBJ1-1, with a tentative D call TRBD1 (5 bases). The CDR3 totals 11 residues. Germline V CDR1 and CDR2: SGDLS, YYNGEE.

As concerns this clone: Other DNA sequences within the sample encode an identical CDR3. CDR3 nucleotides: TGTGCCAGCAGCGGGACAGGGTACGAGCAGTACTTC. Its protein is CASSGTGYEQYF. The rearrangement uses TRBV7-9 and TRBJ2-7; 9 nucleotides agree with TRBD1. Losses at the gene ends were 5 bases for V and 4 bases for J; bases not matched to a gene: 0. CDR1 and CDR2 from the germline V gene are SEHNR and FQNEAQ (reference sequence). CDR3 length: 12 residues.

The J gene is TRBJ1-1, the V gene TRBV11-3; 7 bases line up with TRBD1. Germline-derived CDR1 and CDR2 are SGHNT and YENEEA. V trimming: 3 bases; J trimming: 0 bases; junction bases outside the gene matches: 13. The CDR3 is 18 residues long. This chain's CDR3 is CASSFPRLQGEMNTEAFF. CDR3 sequence (DNA): TGTGCCAGCAGCTTCCCCCGGCTGCAGGGGGAGATGAACACTGAAGCTTTCTTT.

V is TRBV5-1 and J is TRBJ1-1, with TRBD1 matching over 8 bases. The V segment lost 1 base and the J segment 4 bases; nucleotides outside the gene matches: 6. Per germline, CDR1 SGHRS and CDR2 YFSETQ. CDR3 size: 15 residues. This CDR3 reads CASSLRTGSGTEAFF. CDR3 bases: TGCGCCAGCAGCTTGAGGACAGGGAGCGGCACTGAAGCTTTCTTT.

The genes are TRBV14 and TRBJ1-1, with D hard to call. The V gene lost 1 base and the J gene lost 0 bases, with 9 bases spanning the gap. The CDR3 length is 15 residues. Germline lookup yields CDR1 SGHDN and CDR2 FVKESK. Here the CDR3 reads CASSQASGMNTEAFF. In DNA form, the CDR3 reads TGTGCCAGCAGCCAAGCGAGCGGGATGAACACTGAAGCTTTCTTT.

The V gene is TRBV27, the J gene TRBJ2-2; weak D call: TRBD2 (5 bases). The CDR3 spans 13 residues. V shed 2 bases and J shed 7 bases, with 8 bases lying between them. Per germline, CDR1 MNHEY and CDR2 SMNVEV (reference sequence). The CDR3 protein is CASSLGGIGELFF. Written as DNA, the CDR3 is TGTGCCAGCAGTTTAGGAGGTATCGGGGAGCTGTTTTTT.

The chain combines TRBV5-1 with TRBJ1-4; D might be TRBD1 (5 bases). The CDR3 loop spans 16 amino acids. Germline lookup yields CDR1 SGHRS and CDR2 YFSETQ. V was cut by 2 bases and J by 0 bases, with 11 bases left in between. The CDR3 reads CASSFQGFATNEKLFF. The CDR3 DNA is TGCGCCAGCAGCTTTCAGGGATTTGCAACTAATGAAAAACTGTTTTTT.

The J gene is TRBJ2-5, the V gene TRBV5-6, with 8 bases matching TRBD1. The CDR3 consists of 15 residues. Looked up from germline, CDR1 is SGHDT and CDR2 is YYEEEE. With V trimmed by 0 bases and J by 5 bases, 6 bases remained unmatched. The CDR3 nucleotides read TGTGCCAGCAGCTTGGTGTTGGCAGGGGGCGAGACCCAGTACTTC. Translation: CASSLVLAGGETQYF.

The count of this clone is one. The chain has TRBV4-1 and TRBJ1-2; D is uncertain. Germline V gives CDR1 MGHRA, CDR2 YSYEKL. Trimming removed 1 base from V and 4 bases from J, with 7 bases in between. CDR3 length: 13 residues. CDR3 bases: TGCGCCAGCAGCCAAGCGTCTTCCTATGGCTACACCTTC. Amino acid sequence: CASSQASSYGYTF.

V is TRBV20-1 and J is TRBJ2-3; D gene uncertain. This CDR3 is built from 11 residues. Germline assignment: CDR1 DFQATT and CDR2 SNEGSKA (reference sequence). Trimming removed 2 bases at V and 0 bases at J, with 0 bases between. CDR3 amino acids: CSARSTDTQYF. The CDR3 nucleotides read TGCAGTGCTAGAAGCACAGATACGCAGTATTTT.

In this sample, this clone turned up once. V gene TRBV29-1 combines with J gene TRBJ2-1; 13 nucleotides align to TRBD2. Germline assignment: CDR1 SQVTM and CDR2 ANQGSEA. The CDR3 length is 13 residues. The junction had 4 bases not matched to a gene; V was cut back by 7 bases and J by 7 bases. The CDR3 spells CSGGLAGTNEQFF. CDR3 coding DNA: TGCAGCGGGGGACTAGCGGGGACGAATGAGCAGTTCTTC.

V usage is TRBV9 and J usage is TRBJ2-1, with 11 bases that match TRBD2. Per germline, CDR1 SGDLS and CDR2 YYNGEE. The CDR3 is made up of 15 amino acids. The trim removed 2 bases at V and 3 bases at J, leaving 1 base unmatched. CDR3 loop: CASSVGTSGYNEQFF. In DNA, the CDR3 is TGTGCCAGCAGCGTCGGGACTAGCGGCTACAATGAGCAGTTCTTC.

The gene calls are TRBV5-6 and TRBJ2-7; 15 bases line up with TRBD2. Germline trimming cut 4 bases from V and 7 bases from J; bases unmatched to any gene: 6. The germline gives CDR1 SGHDT, CDR2 YYEEEE. This CDR3 is 15 amino acids long. As DNA, the CDR3 is TGTGCCAGCAGCCGACCGGGACTAGCGGGAGGTGAGCAGTACTTC. The encoded protein is CASSRPGLAGGEQYF.

CDR3 region: CAISESLGESQPQHF. The CDR3 coding sequence is TGTGCCATCAGTGAGTCCCTCGGAGAAAGTCAGCCCCAGCATTTT. The chain couples TRBV10-3 to TRBJ1-5; D uncertain. The CDR3 is 15 residues long. CDR1 and CDR2 (germline): ENHRY, SYGVKD. V dropped 0 bases and J dropped 6 bases, with 12 bases sitting between them.

This clone was found once. The chain links TRBV28 to TRBJ2-1; D may be TRBD1 (6 bases). This CDR3 comprises 16 residues. With 8 bases removed from V and 2 bases from J, the gap between germline ends came to 19 bases. Germline V gene data show CDR1 as MDHEN and CDR2 as SYDVKM. CDR3 protein: CASQIPGTLTYNEQFF. The CDR3 region has the DNA TGTGCCAGCCAAATACCCGGGACACTGACCTACAATGAGCAGTTCTTC.

This chain uses TRBV5-4 with TRBJ2-3; 11 nucleotides line up with TRBD2. Germline loops: CDR1 SGHNT, CDR2 YYREEE (reference sequence). J was trimmed by 1 base and V by 2 bases; bases with no gene match: 9. The CDR3 has 18 amino acids. CDR3 bases: TGTGCCAGCAGCTTCGATTTAGCGGGAGGGCCGGGCACAGATACGCAGTATTTT. It yields the protein CASSFDLAGGPGTDTQYF. The variable domain in full, with the rest retrieved from reference TRBV5-4 and TRBJ2-3, is ETGVTQSPTHLIKTRGQQVTLRCSSQSGHNTVSWYQQALGQGPQFIFQYYREEENGRGNFPPRFSGLQFPNYSSELNVNALELDDSALYLCASSFDLAGGPGTDTQYFGPGTRLTVL.

J is TRBJ1-5 and V is TRBV7-8; D gene unclear. V lost 1 base, J lost 6 bases, and 7 bases lay in between. The CDR3 runs 13 residues. Per the germline V gene, CDR1 is SGHVS and CDR2 is FQNEAQ. The CDR3 is CASSLVRFQPQHF. The DNA for the CDR3 is TGTGCCAGCAGCTTAGTAAGGTTTCAGCCCCAGCATTTT.

The chain couples TRBV5-1 to TRBJ2-6, with TRBD2 matching over 11 bases. The length of the CDR3 is 18 residues. With 0 bases clipped from V and 0 bases from J, the junction kept 2 bases outside the gene matches. Germline V lookup: CDR1 SGHRS, CDR2 YFSETQ. CDR3 sequence (DNA): TGCGCCAGCAGCTTGGGACTAGCGGGGAGCTCTGGGGCCAACGTCCTGACTTTC. Protein: CASSLGLAGSSGANVLTF.

The CDR3 is CSVKATNEKLFF. Here the CDR3 DNA reads TGCAGCGTGAAAGCAACTAATGAAAAACTGTTTTTT. The rearrangement joins TRBV29-1 to TRBJ1-4; D not certain. This CDR3 region has 12 residues. From germline, CDR1 is SQVTM and CDR2 ANQGSEA. The V end was cut by 6 bases, the J end by 0 bases, with 5 bases between.

The chain combines TRBV9 with TRBJ2-1; TRBD2 might be the D (5 bases). Trimming pared 4 bases from V and 4 bases from J, leaving 12 bases between. This CDR3 is built from 14 residues. In germline, CDR1 is SGDLS, CDR2 YYNGEE. This CDR3 is CASSPRWEYNEQFF. For the CDR3, the DNA is TGTGCCAGCAGCCCCCGGTGGGAGTACAATGAGCAGTTCTTC.

V gene TRBV10-3 combines with J gene TRBJ2-5; 7 bases agree with TRBD2. V was pared by 3 bases and J by 7 bases, with 14 bases of the junction left unmatched. The CDR3 length is 16 residues. Germline CDR1 is ENHRY and CDR2 is SYGVKD. The CDR3 region is CAISDGLAVGGGTQYF. Written as DNA, the CDR3 is TGTGCCATCAGTGACGGGCTAGCGGTGGGGGGAGGGACCCAGTACTTC.

This rearrangement joins TRBV5-1 to TRBJ2-7; D uncertain. V lost 0 bases, J lost 3 bases, and 7 bases lay in between. There are 13 residues in the CDR3. Germline V lookup: CDR1 SGHRS, CDR2 YFSETQ. The chain's CDR3 is CASSLGLLYEQYF. CDR3 nucleotides: TGCGCCAGCAGCTTGGGGCTCCTCTACGAGCAGTACTTC.